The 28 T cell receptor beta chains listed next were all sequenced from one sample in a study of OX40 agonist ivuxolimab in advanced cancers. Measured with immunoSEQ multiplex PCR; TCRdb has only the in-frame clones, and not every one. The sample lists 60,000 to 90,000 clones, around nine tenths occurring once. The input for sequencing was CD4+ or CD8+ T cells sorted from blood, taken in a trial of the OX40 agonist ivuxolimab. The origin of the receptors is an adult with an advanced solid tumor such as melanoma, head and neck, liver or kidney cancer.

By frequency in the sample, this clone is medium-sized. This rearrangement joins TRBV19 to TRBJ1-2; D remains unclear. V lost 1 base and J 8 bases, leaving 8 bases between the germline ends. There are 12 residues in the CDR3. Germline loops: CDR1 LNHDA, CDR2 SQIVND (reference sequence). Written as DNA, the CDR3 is TGTGCCAGTAGTATAGCTGGGTACGGCTACACCTTC. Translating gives CASSIAGYGYTF.

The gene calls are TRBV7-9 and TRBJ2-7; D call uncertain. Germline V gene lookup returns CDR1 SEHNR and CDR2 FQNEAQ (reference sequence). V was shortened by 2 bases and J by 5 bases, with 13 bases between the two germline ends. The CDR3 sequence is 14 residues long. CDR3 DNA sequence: TGTGCCAGCAGCTTAACCGGTACAGTTAACGAGCAGTACTTC. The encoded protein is CASSLTGTVNEQYF.

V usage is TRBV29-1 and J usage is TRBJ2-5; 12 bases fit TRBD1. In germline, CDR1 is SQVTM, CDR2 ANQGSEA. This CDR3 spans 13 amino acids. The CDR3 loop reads CSSGQGARETQYF. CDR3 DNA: TGCAGTTCGGGACAGGGGGCGAGGGAGACCCAGTACTTC.

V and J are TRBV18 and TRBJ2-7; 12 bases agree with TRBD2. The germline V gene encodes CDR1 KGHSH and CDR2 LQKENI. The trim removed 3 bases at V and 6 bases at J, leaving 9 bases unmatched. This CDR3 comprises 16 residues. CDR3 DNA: TGTGCCAGCTCACCCCTAGCGGGAGGGACGTCGGGCGAGCAGTACTTC. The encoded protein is CASSPLAGGTSGEQYF.

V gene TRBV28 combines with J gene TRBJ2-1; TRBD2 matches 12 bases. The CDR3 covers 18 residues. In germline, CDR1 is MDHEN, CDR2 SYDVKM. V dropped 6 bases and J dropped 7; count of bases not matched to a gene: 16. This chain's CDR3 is CASRPQTSGGLSGNEQFF. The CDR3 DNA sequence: TGTGCCAGCAGGCCCCAGACTAGCGGGGGCCTATCGGGTAATGAGCAGTTCTTC.

DNA for the CDR3: TGTGCCAGCAGTTTGGGGGGGAAATGGGGAAACACCATATATTTT. As protein: CASSLGGKWGNTIYF. This rearrangement joins TRBV13 to TRBJ1-3; tentative D call: TRBD1 (5 bases). In germline, CDR1 is PRHDT, CDR2 FYEKMQ (reference sequence). Trimming took 6 bases from V and 4 from J, leaving 16 bases between them. This CDR3 spans 15 amino acids.

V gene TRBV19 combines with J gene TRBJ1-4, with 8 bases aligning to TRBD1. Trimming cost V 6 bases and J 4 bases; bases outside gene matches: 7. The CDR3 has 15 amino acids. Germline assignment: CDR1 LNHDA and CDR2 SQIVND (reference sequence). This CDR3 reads CASSGTGSFNEKLFF. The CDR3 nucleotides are TGTGCCAGTAGCGGGACAGGAAGTTTTAATGAAAAACTGTTTTTT.

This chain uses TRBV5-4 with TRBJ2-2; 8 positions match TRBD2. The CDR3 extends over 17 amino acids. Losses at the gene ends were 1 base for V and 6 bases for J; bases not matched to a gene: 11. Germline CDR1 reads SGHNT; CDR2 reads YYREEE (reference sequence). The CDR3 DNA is TGTGCCAGCAGCTTGATGGGGACTAGTAGGGGTGCCGGGGAGCTGTTTTTT. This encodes CASSLMGTSRGAGELFF.

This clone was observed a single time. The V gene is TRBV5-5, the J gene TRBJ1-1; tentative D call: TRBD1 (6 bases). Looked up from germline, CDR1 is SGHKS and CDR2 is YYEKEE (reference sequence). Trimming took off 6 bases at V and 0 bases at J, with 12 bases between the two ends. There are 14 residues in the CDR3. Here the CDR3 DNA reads TGTGCCAGCACCGGTGGGGGCCTGAACACTGAAGCTTTCTTT. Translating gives CASTGGGLNTEAFF.

Here the CDR3 DNA reads TGTGCCGCCGGATTAGCGGAGCAGTTCTTC. Translation: CAAGLAEQFF. The chain employs TRBV5-5 and TRBJ2-1, with D perhaps matching TRBD2 (5 bases). This CDR3 contains 10 residues. CDR1 and CDR2 from the germline V gene are SGHKS and YYEKEE (reference sequence). V lost 10 bases and J 10 bases, leaving 12 bases between the germline ends.

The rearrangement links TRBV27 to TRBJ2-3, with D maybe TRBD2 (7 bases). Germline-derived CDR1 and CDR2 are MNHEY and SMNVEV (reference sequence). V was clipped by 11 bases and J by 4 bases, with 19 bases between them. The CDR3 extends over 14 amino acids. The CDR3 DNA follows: TGTGCCGAAGTCGTCGGGGGGCTGGCAGATACGCAGTATTTT. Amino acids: CAEVVGGLADTQYF.

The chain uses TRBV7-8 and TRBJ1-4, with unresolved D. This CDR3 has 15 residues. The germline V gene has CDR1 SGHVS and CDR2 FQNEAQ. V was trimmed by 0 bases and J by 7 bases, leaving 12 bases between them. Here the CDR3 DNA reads TGTGCCAGCAGCTTAGCCACCGGGCGGAGTGAAAAACTGTTTTTT. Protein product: CASSLATGRSEKLFF.

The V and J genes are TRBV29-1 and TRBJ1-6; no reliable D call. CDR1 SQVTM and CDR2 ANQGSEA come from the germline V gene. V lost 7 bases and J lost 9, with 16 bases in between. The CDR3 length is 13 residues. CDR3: CSARGGLGSPLHF. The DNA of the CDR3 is TGCAGCGCCCGGGGAGGGTTGGGTTCACCCCTCCACTTT.

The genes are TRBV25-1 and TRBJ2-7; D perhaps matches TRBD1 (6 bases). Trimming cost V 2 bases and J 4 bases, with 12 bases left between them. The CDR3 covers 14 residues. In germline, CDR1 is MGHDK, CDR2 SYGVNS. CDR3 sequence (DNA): TGTGCCAGCAGTGAAACAGGGATCCCTTACGAGCAGTACTTC. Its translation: CASSETGIPYEQYF.

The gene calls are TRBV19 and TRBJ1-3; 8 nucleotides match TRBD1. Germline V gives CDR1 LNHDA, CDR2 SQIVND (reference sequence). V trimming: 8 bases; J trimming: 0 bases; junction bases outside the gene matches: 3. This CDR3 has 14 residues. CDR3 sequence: CASWDRSSGNTIYF. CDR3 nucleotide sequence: TGTGCCAGTTGGGACAGGAGCTCTGGAAACACCATATATTTT.

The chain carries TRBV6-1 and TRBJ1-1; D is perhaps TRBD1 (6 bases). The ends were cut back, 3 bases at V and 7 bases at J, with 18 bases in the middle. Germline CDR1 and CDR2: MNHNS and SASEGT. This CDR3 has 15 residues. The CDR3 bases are TGTGCCAGCAGTGATCTACCCGGGACACCCCTTGAAGCTTTCTTT. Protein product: CASSDLPGTPLEAFF.

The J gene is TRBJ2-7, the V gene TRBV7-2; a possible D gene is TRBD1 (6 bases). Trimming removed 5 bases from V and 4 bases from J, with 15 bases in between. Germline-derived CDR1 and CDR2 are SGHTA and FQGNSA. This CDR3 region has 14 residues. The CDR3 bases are TGTGCCAGCAGCAAATCGACAGGAGGTTACGAGCAGTACTTC. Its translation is CASSKSTGGYEQYF.

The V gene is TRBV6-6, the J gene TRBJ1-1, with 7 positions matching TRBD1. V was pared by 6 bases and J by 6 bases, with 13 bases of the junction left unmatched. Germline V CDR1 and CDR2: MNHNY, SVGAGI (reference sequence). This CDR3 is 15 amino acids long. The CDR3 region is CASSGLGQGESEAFF. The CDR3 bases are TGTGCCAGCAGCGGACTCGGGCAGGGGGAATCTGAAGCTTTCTTT.

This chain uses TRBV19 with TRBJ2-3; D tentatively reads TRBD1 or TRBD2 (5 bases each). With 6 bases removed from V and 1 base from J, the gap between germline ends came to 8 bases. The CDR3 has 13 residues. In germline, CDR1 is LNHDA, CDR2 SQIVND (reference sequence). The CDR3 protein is CASRVGGTDTQYF. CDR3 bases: TGTGCCAGTAGGGTGGGGGGCACAGATACGCAGTATTTT.

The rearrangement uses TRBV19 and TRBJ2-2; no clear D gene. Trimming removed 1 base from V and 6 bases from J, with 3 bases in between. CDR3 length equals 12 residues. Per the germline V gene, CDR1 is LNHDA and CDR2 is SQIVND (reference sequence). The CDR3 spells CASSIVSGELFF. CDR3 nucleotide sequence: TGTGCCAGTAGTATAGTTTCCGGGGAGCTGTTTTTT.

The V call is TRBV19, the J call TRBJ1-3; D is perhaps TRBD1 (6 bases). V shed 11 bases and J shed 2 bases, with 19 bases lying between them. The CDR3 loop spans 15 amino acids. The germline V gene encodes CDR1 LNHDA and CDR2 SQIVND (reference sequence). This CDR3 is CASRIQGKPGNTIYF. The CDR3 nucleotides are TGTGCCTCCCGTATTCAGGGGAAACCTGGAAACACCATATATTTT.

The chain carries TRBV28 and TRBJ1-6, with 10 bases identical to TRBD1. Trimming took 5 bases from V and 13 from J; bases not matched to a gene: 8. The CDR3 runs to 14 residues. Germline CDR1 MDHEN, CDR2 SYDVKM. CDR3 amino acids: CASSTTGGVLPLHF. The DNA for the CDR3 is TGTGCCAGCAGTACGACAGGGGGCGTCTTGCCCCTCCACTTT.

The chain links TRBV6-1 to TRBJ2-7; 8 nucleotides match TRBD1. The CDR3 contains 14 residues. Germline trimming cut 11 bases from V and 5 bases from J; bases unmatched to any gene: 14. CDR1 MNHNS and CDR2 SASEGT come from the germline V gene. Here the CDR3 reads CASQGEQGGHEQYF. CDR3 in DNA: TGTGCCTCCCAAGGGGAACAGGGGGGCCACGAGCAGTACTTC.

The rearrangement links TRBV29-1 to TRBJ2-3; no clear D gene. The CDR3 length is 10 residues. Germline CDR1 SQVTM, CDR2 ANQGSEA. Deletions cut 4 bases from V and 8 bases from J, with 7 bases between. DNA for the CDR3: TGCAGCGTTGCCCCCGGTACGCAGTATTTT. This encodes CSVAPGTQYF.

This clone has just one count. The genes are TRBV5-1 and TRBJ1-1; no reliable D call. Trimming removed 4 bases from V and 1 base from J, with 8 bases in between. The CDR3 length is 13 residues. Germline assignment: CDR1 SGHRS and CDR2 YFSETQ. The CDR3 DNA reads TGCGCCAGCAGCCCGAGACAGAACACTGAAGCTTTCTTT. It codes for CASSPRQNTEAFF.

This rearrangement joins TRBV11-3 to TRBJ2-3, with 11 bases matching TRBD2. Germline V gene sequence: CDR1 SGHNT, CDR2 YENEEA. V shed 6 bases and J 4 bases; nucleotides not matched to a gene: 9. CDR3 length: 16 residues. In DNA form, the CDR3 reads TGTGCCAGCAGTTCAAGTAGCGGGGGGGCCGCAGATACGCAGTATTTT. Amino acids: CASSSSSGGAADTQYF.

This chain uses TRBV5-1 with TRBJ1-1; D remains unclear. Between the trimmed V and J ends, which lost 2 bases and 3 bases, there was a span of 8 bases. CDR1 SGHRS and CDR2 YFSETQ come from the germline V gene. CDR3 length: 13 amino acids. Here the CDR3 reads CASSFEGYTEAFF. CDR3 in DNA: TGCGCCAGCAGCTTCGAGGGTTACACTGAAGCTTTCTTT.

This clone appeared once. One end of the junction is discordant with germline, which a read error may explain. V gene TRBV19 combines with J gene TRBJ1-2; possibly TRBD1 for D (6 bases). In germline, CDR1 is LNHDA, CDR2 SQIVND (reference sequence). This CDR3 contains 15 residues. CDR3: CASSLDRTSPYGYTF. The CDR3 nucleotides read TGTGCCAGTAGTTTAGACAGGACCTCGCCCTATGGCTACACCTTC.